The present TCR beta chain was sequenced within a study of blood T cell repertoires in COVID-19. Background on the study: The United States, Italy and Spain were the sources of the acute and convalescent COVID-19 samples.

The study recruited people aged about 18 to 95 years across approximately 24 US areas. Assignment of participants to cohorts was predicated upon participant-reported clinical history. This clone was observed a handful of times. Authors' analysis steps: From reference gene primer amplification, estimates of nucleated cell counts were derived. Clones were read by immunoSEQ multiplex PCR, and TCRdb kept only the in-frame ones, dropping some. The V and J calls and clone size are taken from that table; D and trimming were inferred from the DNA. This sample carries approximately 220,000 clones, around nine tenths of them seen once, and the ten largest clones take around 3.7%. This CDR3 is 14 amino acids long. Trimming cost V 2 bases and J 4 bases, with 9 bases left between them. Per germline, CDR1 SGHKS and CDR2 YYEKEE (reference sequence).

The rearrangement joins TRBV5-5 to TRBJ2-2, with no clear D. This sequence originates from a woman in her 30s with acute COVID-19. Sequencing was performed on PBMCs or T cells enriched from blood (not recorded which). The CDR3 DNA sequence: TGTGCCAGCAGCTTAACAGTTTCCACCGGGGAGCTGTTTTTT. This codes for CASSLTVSTGELFF.